This is a list of T cell receptor beta chains from one sample in a study of cytomegalovirus exposure and HLA in healthy donors. TCRdb keeps only in-frame clones here, not all; method: immunoSEQ multiplex PCR. The sample lists 180,000 or so clones; roughly 75% were seen once. The specimen was PBMCs. The receptors were gathered from a woman aged 30 to 39 in good health and CMV-seronegative. Both conserved end residues are part of each CDR3. D genes are given only for firm matches. Clone size is not always given. Where it is, it says once, few, many or a class for expanded clones.

v_gene: TRBV5-1
j_gene: TRBJ2-1
len: 16
abundance: -
d_gene: -
CDR3aa: CASSLRGGSSYNEQFF
CDR3nt: TGCGCCAGCAGCTTGCGCGGGGGCAGCTCCTACAATGAGCAGTTCTTC

v_gene: TRBV30
j_gene: TRBJ2-3
len: 14
abundance: -
d_gene: TRBD1
CDR3aa: CASPDRENRNTQYF
CDR3nt: TGTGCCTCCCCGGACAGGGAAAACCGAAATACGCAGTATTTT

v_gene: TRBV18
j_gene: TRBJ2-7
len: 17
abundance: -
d_gene: TRBD2
CDR3aa: CASSPLLAGGGSYEQYF
CDR3nt: TGTGCCAGCTCACCACTTTTAGCGGGGGGGGGCTCCTACGAGCAGTACTTC

v_gene: TRBV29-1
j_gene: TRBJ2-5
len: 17
abundance: -
d_gene: TRBD1
CDR3aa: CSVGPRLTTGGGETQYF
CDR3nt: TGCAGCGTTGGTCCACGCCTTACGACAGGGGGCGGCGAGACCCAGTACTTC

v_gene: TRBV7-9
j_gene: TRBJ2-5
len: 15
abundance: -
d_gene: TRBD1
CDR3aa: CASSLETGGSETQYF
CDR3nt: TGTGCCAGCAGTTTAGAGACAGGGGGCAGTGAGACCCAGTACTTC

v_gene: TRBV18
j_gene: TRBJ2-1
len: 15
abundance: once
d_gene: -
CDR3aa: CASSVGGPSYNEQFF
CDR3nt: TGTGCCAGCTCGGTCGGGGGACCCTCCTACAATGAGCAGTTCTTC

v_gene: TRBV5-1
j_gene: TRBJ2-3
len: 16
abundance: -
d_gene: -
CDR3aa: CASSLADSIASDTQYF
CDR3nt: TGCGCCAGCAGCTTGGCCGACTCAATAGCTTCAGATACGCAGTATTTT

v_gene: TRBV27
j_gene: TRBJ2-1
len: 16
abundance: -
d_gene: TRBD2
CDR3aa: CASSPAGAGWGNEQFF
CDR3nt: TGTGCCAGCAGTCCCGCCGGAGCGGGGTGGGGCAATGAGCAGTTCTTC

v_gene: TRBV9
j_gene: TRBJ1-4
len: 14
abundance: -
d_gene: TRBD1
CDR3aa: CASSVQAGGEKLFF
CDR3nt: TGTGCCAGCAGCGTACAGGCAGGGGGTGAAAAACTGTTTTTT

v_gene: TRBV7-2
j_gene: TRBJ2-5
len: 14
abundance: -
d_gene: -
CDR3aa: CASSLEGTGETQYF
CDR3nt: TGTGCCAGCAGCTTAGAGGGCACGGGGGAGACCCAGTACTTC

v_gene: TRBV6-5
j_gene: TRBJ1-1
len: 13
abundance: -
d_gene: -
CDR3aa: CASSYNREIGAFF
CDR3nt: TGTGCCAGCAGTTATAACAGGGAAATTGGAGCTTTCTTT

v_gene: TRBV12-5
j_gene: TRBJ2-2
len: 15
abundance: -
d_gene: -
CDR3aa: CASGTTGLHTGELFF
CDR3nt: TGTGCTAGTGGCACAACAGGATTACACACCGGGGAGCTGTTTTTT

v_gene: TRBV5-1
j_gene: TRBJ2-2
len: 13
abundance: -
d_gene: -
CDR3aa: CASSRGDNGELFF
CDR3nt: TGCGCCAGCTCCAGGGGGGATAACGGGGAGCTGTTTTTT

v_gene: TRBV12-5
j_gene: TRBJ1-1
len: 12
abundance: few
d_gene: -
CDR3aa: CASGLPRDEAFF
CDR3nt: TGTGCTAGTGGTTTGCCGAGGGATGAAGCTTTCTTT

v_gene: TRBV18
j_gene: TRBJ1-5
len: 15
abundance: -
d_gene: -
CDR3aa: CASSPLARGNQPQHF
CDR3nt: TGTGCCAGCTCACCTTTAGCCCGTGGCAATCAGCCCCAGCATTTT

v_gene: TRBV19
j_gene: TRBJ2-3
len: 15
abundance: -
d_gene: TRBD2
CDR3aa: CASSIGGGSTDTQYF
CDR3nt: TGTGCCAGTAGTATCGGCGGGGGTAGCACAGATACGCAGTATTTT

v_gene: TRBV7-3
j_gene: TRBJ2-2
len: 13
abundance: -
d_gene: -
CDR3aa: CASSFGGTGELFF
CDR3nt: TGTGCCAGCAGCTTCGGGGGCACCGGGGAGCTGTTTTTT

v_gene: TRBV7-9
j_gene: TRBJ2-1
len: 16
abundance: once
d_gene: TRBD2
CDR3aa: CASSLELAGGYNEQFF
CDR3nt: TGTGCCAGCAGCTTAGAACTAGCGGGGGGCTACAATGAGCAGTTCTTC

v_gene: TRBV4-3
j_gene: TRBJ2-7
len: 14
abundance: few
d_gene: TRBD2
CDR3aa: CASSQAFTSAEQYF
CDR3nt: TGCGCCAGCAGCCAAGCATTTACTAGCGCCGAGCAGTACTTC

v_gene: TRBV4-2
j_gene: TRBJ2-3
len: 18
abundance: -
d_gene: -
CDR3aa: CASSQDPPPGLISDTQYF
CDR3nt: TGTGCCAGCAGCCAAGATCCCCCCCCAGGGTTAATATCAGATACGCAGTATTTT

v_gene: TRBV2
j_gene: TRBJ2-5
len: 14
abundance: -
d_gene: -
CDR3aa: CASRDPAGYETQYF
CDR3nt: TGTGCCAGCAGGGACCCAGCAGGGTACGAGACCCAGTACTTC

v_gene: TRBV5-1
j_gene: TRBJ1-5
len: 15
abundance: -
d_gene: -
CDR3aa: CASSPTGIPNQPQHF
CDR3nt: TGCGCCAGCAGCCCAACAGGGATTCCCAATCAGCCCCAGCATTTT

v_gene: TRBV10-3
j_gene: TRBJ2-7
len: 17
abundance: once
d_gene: TRBD2
CDR3aa: CAISDPARLAVAYEQYF
CDR3nt: TGTGCCATCAGTGATCCCGCACGACTAGCGGTGGCCTACGAGCAGTACTTC